This is a list of T cell receptor beta chains from one sample in a study of human CD8 memory T cell subsets. TCRdb reanalyzed the 5' RACE reads, giving one entry per CDR3 protein sequence and no DNA. This specimen shows roughly 7,000 distinct CDR3 sequences; the ten leading clones hold 20%. Sequences were obtained from CD8+ T cells from PBMCs. Receptor source: a human donor in good health. Each CDR3 is given with its conserved first and last residue. Fields, in order: J gene, clone size, V gene, CDR3 protein. Clone size appears in some rows only: once, few, many, or a class for an expanded clone.

J: TRBJ1-3
size: -
V: TRBV20-1
CDR3: CSARGGFPGQGVWGNTIYF

J: TRBJ1-5
size: medium-sized
V: TRBV6-6
CDR3: CASSFDRGSGQPQHF

J: TRBJ2-7
size: -
V: TRBV6-4
CDR3: CASSDSYGRGVNEQYF

J: TRBJ2-1
size: -
V: TRBV5-6
CDR3: CASRGPSAEQFF

J: TRBJ2-7
size: medium-sized
V: TRBV20-1
CDR3: CSARGDDRDGVFEQYF

J: TRBJ2-7
size: -
V: TRBV2
CDR3: CASSPGPYEQYF

J: TRBJ1-2
size: medium-sized
V: TRBV28
CDR3: CASSLRQEIHYGYTF

J: TRBJ1-1
size: -
V: TRBV19
CDR3: CASSAFPQGANTEAFF

J: TRBJ2-6
size: -
V: TRBV6-5
CDR3: CASSYGPGSSGANVLTF

J: TRBJ1-1
size: -
V: TRBV18
CDR3: CASSPSFGNTEAFF

J: TRBJ2-1
size: -
V: TRBV7-8
CDR3: CASSSPYHSYNEQFF

J: TRBJ2-5
size: -
V: TRBV28
CDR3: CASSLFQETQYF

J: TRBJ2-3
size: -
V: TRBV12-3/TRBV12-4
CDR3: CASSLDGPLDTQYF

J: TRBJ2-1
size: -
V: TRBV20-1
CDR3: CSARDSQYSYNEQFF

J: TRBJ1-2
size: -
V: TRBV29-1
CDR3: CSAVDRDYGYTF

J: TRBJ2-5
size: medium-sized
V: TRBV7-8
CDR3: CASSLSGTSGSRETQYF

J: TRBJ2-7
size: -
V: TRBV3-1
CDR3: CASSQDGGHIAYEQYF

J: TRBJ1-2
size: -
V: TRBV30
CDR3: CAWSVGSIYGYTF

J: TRBJ2-1
size: -
V: TRBV4-1
CDR3: CASSQVGPSRNEQFF

J: TRBJ2-1
size: -
V: TRBV28
CDR3: CASSSYRTPSYNEQFF

J: TRBJ2-7
size: -
V: TRBV28
CDR3: CASSFYGWAGPTYEQYF

J: TRBJ1-5
size: -
V: TRBV19
CDR3: CASDKGSAFQPQHF

J: TRBJ2-1
size: medium-sized
V: TRBV5-4
CDR3: CASSLDASGAFYEQFF

J: TRBJ2-1
size: -
V: TRBV14
CDR3: CASSPRTSGKYNEQFF

J: TRBJ2-7
size: medium-sized
V: TRBV6-5
CDR3: CASSDPGLAGSPTYEQYF

J: TRBJ2-1
size: -
V: TRBV19
CDR3: CASSIVAGREGNEQFF

J: TRBJ1-2
size: -
V: TRBV28
CDR3: CASDRGDYGYTF

J: TRBJ2-5
size: -
V: TRBV7-9
CDR3: CASSPAGTIGTQYF

J: TRBJ2-7
size: -
V: TRBV20-1
CDR3: CSAGLHSYEQYF

J: TRBJ2-1
size: -
V: TRBV9
CDR3: CASSITWSSYNEQFF

J: TRBJ2-1
size: -
V: TRBV2
CDR3: CANGLAENYNEQFF

J: TRBJ2-2
size: medium-sized
V: TRBV29-1
CDR3: CSVETDRGGFTGELFF

J: TRBJ2-1
size: -
V: TRBV24-1
CDR3: CATSDPGTDSNEQFF

J: TRBJ2-5
size: -
V: TRBV20-1
CDR3: CSASSGGRETQYF

J: TRBJ2-7
size: medium-sized
V: TRBV5-1
CDR3: CASSLLRGGSAYEQYF